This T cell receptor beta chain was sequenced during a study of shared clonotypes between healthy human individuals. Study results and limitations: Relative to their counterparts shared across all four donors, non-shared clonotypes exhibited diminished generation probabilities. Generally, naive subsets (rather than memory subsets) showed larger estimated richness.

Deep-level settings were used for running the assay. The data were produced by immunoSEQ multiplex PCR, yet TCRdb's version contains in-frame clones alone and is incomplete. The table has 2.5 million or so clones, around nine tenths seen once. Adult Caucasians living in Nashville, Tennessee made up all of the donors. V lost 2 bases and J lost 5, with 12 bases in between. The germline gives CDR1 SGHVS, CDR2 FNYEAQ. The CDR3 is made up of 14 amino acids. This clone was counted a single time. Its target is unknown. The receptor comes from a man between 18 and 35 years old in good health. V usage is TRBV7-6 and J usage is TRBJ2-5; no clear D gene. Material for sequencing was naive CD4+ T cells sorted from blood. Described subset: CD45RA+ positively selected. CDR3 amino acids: CASSLSPIGETQYF. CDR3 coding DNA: TGTGCCAGCAGCTTATCTCCCATTGGGGAGACCCAGTACTTC.